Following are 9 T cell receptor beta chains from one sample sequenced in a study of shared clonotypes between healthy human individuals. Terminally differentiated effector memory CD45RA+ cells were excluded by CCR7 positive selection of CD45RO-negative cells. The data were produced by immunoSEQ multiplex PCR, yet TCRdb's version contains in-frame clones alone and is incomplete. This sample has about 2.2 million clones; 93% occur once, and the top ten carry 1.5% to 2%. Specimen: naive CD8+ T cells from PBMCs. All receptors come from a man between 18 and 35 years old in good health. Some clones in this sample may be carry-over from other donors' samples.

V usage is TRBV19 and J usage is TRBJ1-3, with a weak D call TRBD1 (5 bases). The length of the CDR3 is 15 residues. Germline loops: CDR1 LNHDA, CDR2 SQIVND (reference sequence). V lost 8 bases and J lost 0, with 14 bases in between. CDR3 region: CASRAPGSSGNTIYF. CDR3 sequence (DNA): TGTGCCAGTCGGGCTCCAGGGTCCTCTGGAAACACCATATATTTT.

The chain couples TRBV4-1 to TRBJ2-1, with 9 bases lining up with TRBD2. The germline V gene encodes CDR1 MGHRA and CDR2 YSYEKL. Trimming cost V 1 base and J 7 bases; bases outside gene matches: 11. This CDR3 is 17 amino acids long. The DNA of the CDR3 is TGCGCCAGCAGCCAAGGGATACTAGCGGGTTCAAGAAATGAGCAGTTCTTC. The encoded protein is CASSQGILAGSRNEQFF.

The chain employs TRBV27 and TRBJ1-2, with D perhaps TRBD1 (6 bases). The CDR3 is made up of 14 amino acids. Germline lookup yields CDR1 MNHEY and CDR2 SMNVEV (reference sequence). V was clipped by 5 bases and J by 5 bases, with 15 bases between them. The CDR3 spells CASSPSTGIYGYTF. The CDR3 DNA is TGTGCCAGCAGTCCCTCGACAGGAATATATGGCTACACCTTC.

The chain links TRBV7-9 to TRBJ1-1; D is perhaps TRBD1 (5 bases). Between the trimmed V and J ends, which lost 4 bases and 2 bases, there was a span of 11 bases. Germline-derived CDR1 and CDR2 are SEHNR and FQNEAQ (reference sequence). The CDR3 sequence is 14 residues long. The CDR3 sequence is CASSCLGGNTEAFF. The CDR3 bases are TGTGCCAGCAGCTGCCTGGGGGGAAACACTGAAGCTTTCTTT. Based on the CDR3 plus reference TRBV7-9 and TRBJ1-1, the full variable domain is DTGVSQNPRHKITKRGQNVTFRCDPISEHNRLYWYRQTLGQGPEFLTYFQNEAQLEKSRLLSDRFSAERPKGSFSTLEIQRTEQGDSAMYLCASSCLGGNTEAFFGQGTRLTVV.

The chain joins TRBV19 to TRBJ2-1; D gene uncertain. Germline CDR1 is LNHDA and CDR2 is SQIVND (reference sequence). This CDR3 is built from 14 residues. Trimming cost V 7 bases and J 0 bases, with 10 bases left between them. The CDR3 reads CASKAPSSYNEQFF. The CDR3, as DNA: TGTGCCAGTAAGGCACCGAGCTCCTACAATGAGCAGTTCTTC.

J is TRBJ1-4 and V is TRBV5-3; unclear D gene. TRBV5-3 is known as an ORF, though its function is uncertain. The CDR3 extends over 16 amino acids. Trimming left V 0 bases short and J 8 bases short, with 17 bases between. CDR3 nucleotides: TGTGCCAGAAGCTTGGCCTTGTGGGGTTTGGAGGAAAAACTGTTTTTT. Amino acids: CARSLALWGLEEKLFF.

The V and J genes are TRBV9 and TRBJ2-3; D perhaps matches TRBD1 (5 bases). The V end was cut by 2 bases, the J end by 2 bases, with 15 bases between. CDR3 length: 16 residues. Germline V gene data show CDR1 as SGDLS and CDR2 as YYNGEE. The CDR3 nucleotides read TGTGCCAGCAGCGTGGGGCTAGACAGAGTCACAGATACGCAGTATTTT. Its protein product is CASSVGLDRVTDTQYF.

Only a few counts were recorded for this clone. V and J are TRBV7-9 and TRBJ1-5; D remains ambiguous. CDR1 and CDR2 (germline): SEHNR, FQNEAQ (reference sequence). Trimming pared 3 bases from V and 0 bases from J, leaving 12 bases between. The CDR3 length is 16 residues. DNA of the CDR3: TGTGCCAGCAGCTTTAGTACCGCTTATAGCAATCAGCCCCAGCATTTT. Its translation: CASSFSTAYSNQPQHF.

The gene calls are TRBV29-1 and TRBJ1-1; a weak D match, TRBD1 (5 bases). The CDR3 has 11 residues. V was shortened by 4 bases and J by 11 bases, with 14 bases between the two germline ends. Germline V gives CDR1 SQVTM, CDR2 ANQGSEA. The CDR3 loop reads CSVGDSLGAFF. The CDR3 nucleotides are TGCAGCGTTGGCGACAGCCTAGGGGCTTTCTTT.